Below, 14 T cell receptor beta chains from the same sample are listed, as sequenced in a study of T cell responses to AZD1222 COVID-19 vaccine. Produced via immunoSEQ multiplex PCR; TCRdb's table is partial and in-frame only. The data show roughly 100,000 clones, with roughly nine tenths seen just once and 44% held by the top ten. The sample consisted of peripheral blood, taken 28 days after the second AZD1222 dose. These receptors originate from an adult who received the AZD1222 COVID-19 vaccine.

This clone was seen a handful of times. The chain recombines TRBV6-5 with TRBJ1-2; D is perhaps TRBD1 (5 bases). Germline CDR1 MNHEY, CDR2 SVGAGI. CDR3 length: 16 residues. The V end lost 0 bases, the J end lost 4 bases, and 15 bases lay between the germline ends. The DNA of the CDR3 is TGTGCCAGCAGTTACTCGGGTCGGGGGGAGGGCTATGGCTACACCTTC. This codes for CASSYSGRGEGYGYTF.

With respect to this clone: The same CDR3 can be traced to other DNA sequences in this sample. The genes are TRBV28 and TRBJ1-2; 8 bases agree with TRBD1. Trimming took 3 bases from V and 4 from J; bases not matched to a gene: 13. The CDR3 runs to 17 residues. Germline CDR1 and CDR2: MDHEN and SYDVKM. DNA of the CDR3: TGTGCCAGCAGTTTCTCGAGTCCAGGGGGCGAGGGCTATGGCTACACCTTC. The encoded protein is CASSFSSPGGEGYGYTF.

The DNA of the CDR3 is TGTGCCAGCAGTCCACAGGGCCTAAGCACAGATACGCAGTATTTT. This encodes CASSPQGLSTDTQYF. J is TRBJ2-3 and V is TRBV2; the D gene is possibly TRBD1 (6 bases). Deletions cut 5 bases from V and 0 bases from J, with 12 bases between. CDR3 length: 15 residues. Germline assignment: CDR1 SNHLY and CDR2 FYNNEI.

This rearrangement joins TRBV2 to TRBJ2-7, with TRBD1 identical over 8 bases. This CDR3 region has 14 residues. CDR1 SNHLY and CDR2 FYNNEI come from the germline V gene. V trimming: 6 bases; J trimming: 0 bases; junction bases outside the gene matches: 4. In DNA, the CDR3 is TGTGCCAGCAGGCGGGACAGGACCTCCTACGAGCAGTACTTC. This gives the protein CASRRDRTSYEQYF.

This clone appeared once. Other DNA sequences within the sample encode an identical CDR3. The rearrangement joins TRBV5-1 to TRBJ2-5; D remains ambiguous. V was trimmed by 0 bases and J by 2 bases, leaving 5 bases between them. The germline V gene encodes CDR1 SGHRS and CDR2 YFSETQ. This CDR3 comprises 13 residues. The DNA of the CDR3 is TGCGCCAGCAGCTTGGGGGGACAAGAGACCCAGTACTTC. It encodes CASSLGGQETQYF.

The CDR3 DNA reads as TGTGCCCATAGGACCGAAGGAAACACCATATATTTT. Translating it yields CAHRTEGNTIYF. J is TRBJ1-3 and V is TRBV7-9; the D is unclear. The CDR3 length is 12 residues. Per the germline V gene, CDR1 is SEHNR and CDR2 is FQNEAQ (reference sequence). Trimming removed 11 bases from V and 4 bases from J, with 12 bases in between.

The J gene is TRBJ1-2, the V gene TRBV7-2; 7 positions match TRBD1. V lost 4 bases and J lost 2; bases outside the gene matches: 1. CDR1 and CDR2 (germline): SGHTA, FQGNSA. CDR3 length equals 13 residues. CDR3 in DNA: TGTGCCAGCAGCTCGGGACAGAACTATGGCTACACCTTC. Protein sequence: CASSSGQNYGYTF.

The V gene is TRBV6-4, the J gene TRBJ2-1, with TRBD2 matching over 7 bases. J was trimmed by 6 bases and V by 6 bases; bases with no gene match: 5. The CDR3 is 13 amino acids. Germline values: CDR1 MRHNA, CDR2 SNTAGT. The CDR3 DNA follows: TGTGCCAGCAGAGGGACTAACAGCAATGAGCAGTTCTTC. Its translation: CASRGTNSNEQFF.

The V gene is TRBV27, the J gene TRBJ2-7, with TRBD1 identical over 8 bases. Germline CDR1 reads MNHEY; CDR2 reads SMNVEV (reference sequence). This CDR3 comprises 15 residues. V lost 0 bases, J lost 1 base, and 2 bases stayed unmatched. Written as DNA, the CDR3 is TGTGCCAGCAGTTTATCGTGGGACAGGTCCTACGAGCAGTACTTC. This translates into CASSLSWDRSYEQYF.

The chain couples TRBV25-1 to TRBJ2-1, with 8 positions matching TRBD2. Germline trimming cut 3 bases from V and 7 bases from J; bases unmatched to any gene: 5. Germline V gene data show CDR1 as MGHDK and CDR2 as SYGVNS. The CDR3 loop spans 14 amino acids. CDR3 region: CASSDRLALNEQFF. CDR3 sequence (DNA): TGTGCCAGCAGTGATAGACTAGCGCTAAATGAGCAGTTCTTC.

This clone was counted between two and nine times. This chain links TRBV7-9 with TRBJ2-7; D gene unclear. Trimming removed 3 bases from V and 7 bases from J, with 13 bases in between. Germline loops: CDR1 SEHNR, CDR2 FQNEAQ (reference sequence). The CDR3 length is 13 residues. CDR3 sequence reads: CASSLSARWEQYF. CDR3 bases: TGTGCCAGCAGCTTGTCCGCCAGGTGGGAGCAGTACTTC.

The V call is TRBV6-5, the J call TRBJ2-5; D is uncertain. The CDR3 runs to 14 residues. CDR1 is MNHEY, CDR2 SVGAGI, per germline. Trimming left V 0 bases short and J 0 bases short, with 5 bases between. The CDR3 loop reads CASSYSTHQETQYF. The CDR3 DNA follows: TGTGCCAGCAGTTACTCGACACACCAAGAGACCCAGTACTTC.

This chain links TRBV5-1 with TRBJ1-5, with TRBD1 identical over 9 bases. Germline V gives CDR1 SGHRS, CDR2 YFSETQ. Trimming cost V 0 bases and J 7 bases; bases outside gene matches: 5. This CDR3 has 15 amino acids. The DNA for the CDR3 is TGCGCCAGCAGCTTGGACGGACAGGGGTCACAGCCCCAGCATTTT. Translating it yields CASSLDGQGSQPQHF.

The CDR3 sequence: CAISDRVNGGDYGYTF. The CDR3 nucleotides read TGTGCCATCAGTGATCGGGTCAACGGGGGGGACTATGGCTACACCTTC. The rearrangement uses TRBV10-3 and TRBJ1-2; D perhaps matches TRBD1 (5 bases). The CDR3 loop spans 16 amino acids. Per the germline V gene, CDR1 is ENHRY and CDR2 is SYGVKD. Trimming left V 3 bases short and J 3 bases short, with 17 bases between.